This is a list of T cell receptor beta chains from one sample in a study of T cells in Graves' hyperthyroidism and ophthalmopathy. Each CDR3 protein gets one entry after TCRdb re-called the multiplex PCR reads with MiXCR. This sample has a few hundred thousand distinct CDR3 sequences, with around 20% found just once. The sequenced sample consisted of blood. These TCRs come from a man younger than 30 with Graves' hyperthyroidism. The CDR3 runs from the conserved cysteine through the conserved F or W. D genes are given only for firm matches. The size of a clone is reported for some rows only, either as once, few or many, or as a class for expanded clones.

D: -; V: TRBV5-1; J: TRBJ2-7; size: -; CDR3: CASSGGDLEQYF; DNA: TGCGCCAGCAGCGGGGGAGACCTCGAGCAGTACTTC
D: -; V: TRBV5-1; J: TRBJ1-2; size: few; CDR3: CASSPVTGYGYTF; DNA: TGCGCCAGCAGCCCAGTTACAGGGTACGGCTACACCTTC
D: -; V: TRBV12-3/TRBV12-4; J: TRBJ2-2; size: -; CDR3: CASSPNGPDPSRRELFF; DNA: TGTGCCAGCAGTCCCAATGGGCCGGACCCCTCCCGTCGAGAGCTGTTTTTT
D: -; V: TRBV12-3/TRBV12-4; J: TRBJ1-5; size: many; CDR3: CASSSPDRSKPQHF; DNA: TGTGCCAGCAGTTCTCCGGACCGGAGCAAGCCCCAGCATTTT
D: TRBD2; V: TRBV20-1; J: TRBJ2-7; size: many; CDR3: CSARELAGVLKQYF; DNA: TGCAGTGCTAGAGAGCTAGCGGGGGTCTTGAAGCAGTACTTC
D: TRBD1; V: TRBV6-1; J: TRBJ1-1; size: -; CDR3: CASTPAAGQGVTEAFF; DNA: TGTGCCAGCACTCCCGCCGCTGGACAGGGGGTAACTGAAGCTTTCTTT
D: -; V: TRBV10-2; J: TRBJ2-7; size: many; CDR3: CASRSGTPYEQYF; DNA: TGCGCCAGCAGATCCGGGACCCCCTACGAGCAGTACTTC
D: -; V: TRBV10-3; J: TRBJ1-1; size: -; CDR3: CATRGTDTEAFF; DNA: TGTGCCACCCGAGGCACGGACACTGAAGCTTTCTTT
D: -; V: TRBV6-5; J: TRBJ1-5; size: many; CDR3: CASSYSMGSNGNQPQHF; DNA: TGTGCCAGCAGTTACTCGATGGGTTCCAATGGCAATCAGCCCCAGCATTTT
D: -; V: TRBV28; J: TRBJ1-5; size: few; CDR3: CASSLFVGGQPQHF; DNA: TGTGCCAGCAGTTTGTTCGTAGGGGGTCAGCCCCAGCATTTT
D: -; V: TRBV7-9; J: TRBJ1-1; size: many; CDR3: CASSPVQGEAFF; DNA: TGTGCCAGCAGCCCCGTTCAGGGTGAAGCTTTCTTT
D: TRBD1; V: TRBV7-9; J: TRBJ2-7; size: many; CDR3: CASSPWDRGYEQYF; DNA: TGTGCCAGCAGCCCATGGGACAGGGGTTACGAGCAGTACTTC
D: -; V: TRBV20-1; J: TRBJ1-1; size: once; CDR3: CSASMFGAENTEAFF; DNA: TGCAGTGCTAGTATGTTCGGGGCGGAGAACACTGAAGCTTTCTTT
D: TRBD1; V: TRBV5-1; J: TRBJ2-7; size: many; CDR3: CASSSGTGDSYEQYF; DNA: TGCGCCAGCAGCTCCGGGACAGGGGACTCCTACGAGCAGTACTTC
D: -; V: TRBV6-1; J: TRBJ1-5; size: many; CDR3: CASTRWGTTNQPQHF; DNA: TGTGCCAGCACCCGATGGGGGACAACTAATCAGCCCCAGCATTTT
D: -; V: TRBV9; J: TRBJ2-5; size: few; CDR3: CASSGGPEGETQYF; DNA: TGTGCCAGCAGCGGAGGACCGGAGGGAGAGACCCAGTACTTC
D: -; V: TRBV11-2; J: TRBJ2-5; size: many; CDR3: CASSPGQSGTQYF; DNA: TGTGCCAGCAGTCCCGGACAGTCCGGGACCCAGTACTTC
D: TRBD1; V: TRBV6-1; J: TRBJ2-2; size: many; CDR3: CASGQGADTGELFF; DNA: TGTGCCAGCGGACAGGGGGCGGACACCGGGGAGCTGTTTTTT
D: -; V: TRBV10-3; J: TRBJ1-2; size: many; CDR3: CATGSDGSTYGYTF; DNA: TGTGCCACTGGTTCGGACGGGAGCACCTATGGCTACACCTTC
D: -; V: TRBV20-1; J: TRBJ2-2; size: -; CDR3: CSADTPTGELFF; DNA: TGCAGTGCGGATACACCAACCGGGGAGCTGTTTTTT
D: TRBD1; V: TRBV20-1; J: TRBJ1-1; size: many; CDR3: CSAKDRVTEAFF; DNA: TGCAGTGCCAAGGACAGGGTGACTGAAGCTTTCTTT
D: -; V: TRBV29-1; J: TRBJ2-2; size: many; CDR3: CSASSDSIANTGELFF; DNA: TGCAGCGCTTCTTCCGACAGCATCGCGAACACCGGGGAGCTGTTTTTT
D: -; V: TRBV28; J: TRBJ2-2; size: many; CDR3: CASSSEYRKLVPGELFF; DNA: TGTGCCAGCAGTTCCGAATATAGGAAGTTGGTTCCCGGGGAGCTGTTTTTT
D: -; V: TRBV6-5; J: TRBJ2-7; size: many; CDR3: CASSYQYGYEQYF; DNA: TGTGCCAGCAGTTACCAGTACGGGTACGAGCAGTACTTC
D: -; V: TRBV28; J: TRBJ1-5; size: many; CDR3: CASSFWASNQPQHF; DNA: TGTGCCAGCAGTTTCTGGGCGAGCAATCAGCCCCAGCATTTT
D: -; V: TRBV2; J: TRBJ2-5; size: few; CDR3: CASSENRNREETQYF; DNA: TGTGCCAGCAGTGAAAACCGAAACAGGGAAGAGACCCAGTACTTC
D: TRBD1; V: TRBV19; J: TRBJ1-1; size: many; CDR3: CASIQPGQAQNTEAFF; DNA: TGTGCCAGTATCCAACCGGGACAGGCGCAGAACACTGAAGCTTTCTTT
D: -; V: TRBV10-3; J: TRBJ1-2; size: many; CDR3: CAISEVQGGSGYTF; DNA: TGTGCCATCAGTGAAGTCCAGGGAGGGAGCGGCTACACCTTC
D: -; V: TRBV5-1; J: TRBJ2-2; size: few; CDR3: CASSLAWDSGELFF; DNA: TGCGCCAGCAGCTTGGCCTGGGACTCCGGGGAGCTGTTTTTT
D: -; V: TRBV27; J: TRBJ1-2; size: many; CDR3: CASKPGTNYGYTF; DNA: TGTGCCAGCAAACCAGGGACTAACTATGGCTACACCTTC
D: -; V: TRBV6-1; J: TRBJ1-5; size: many; CDR3: CASSVSVVGGNQPQHF; DNA: TGTGCCAGCAGTGTTTCCGTTGTGGGGGGCAATCAGCCCCAGCATTTT
D: TRBD2; V: TRBV6-2/TRBV6-3; J: TRBJ2-7; size: -; CDR3: CASRRTSGTSEQYF; DNA: TGTGCCAGCAGACGGACTAGCGGGACCTCCGAGCAGTACTTC
D: -; V: TRBV11-2; J: TRBJ2-6; size: many; CDR3: CASSSNRGSGANVLTF; DNA: TGTGCCAGCAGCTCCAATCGGGGGTCTGGGGCCAACGTCCTGACTTTC
D: -; V: TRBV6-2/TRBV6-3; J: TRBJ2-5; size: few; CDR3: CASSYGIVGGQETQYF; DNA: TGTGCCAGCAGTTACGGAATAGTAGGGGGCCAAGAGACCCAGTACTTC
D: -; V: TRBV6-5; J: TRBJ1-2; size: many; CDR3: CASSYRFWDYGYTF; DNA: TGTGCCAGCAGTTACCGCTTTTGGGACTATGGCTACACCTTC
D: -; V: TRBV15; J: TRBJ1-1; size: many; CDR3: CATSRGPGGSSTEAFF; DNA: TGTGCCACCAGCAGAGGCCCCGGGGGCAGTAGCACTGAAGCTTTCTTT
D: -; V: TRBV12-3/TRBV12-4; J: TRBJ2-7; size: few; CDR3: CASSSHLTFTGNYEQYF; DNA: TGTGCCAGCAGTTCCCACCTCACGTTTACAGGGAACTACGAGCAGTACTTC
D: -; V: TRBV28; J: TRBJ2-7; size: -; CDR3: CASSSISGDYEQYF; DNA: TGTGCCAGCAGTTCAATCTCAGGAGACTACGAGCAGTACTTC
D: -; V: TRBV12-3/TRBV12-4; J: TRBJ2-7; size: many; CDR3: CASRKQGGEQYF; DNA: TGTGCCAGCAGAAAACAGGGAGGCGAGCAGTACTTC
D: -; V: TRBV28; J: TRBJ2-7; size: -; CDR3: CASSNFYEQYF; DNA: TGTGCCAGCAGCAATTTCTACGAGCAGTACTTC
D: TRBD2; V: TRBV11-1; J: TRBJ2-7; size: -; CDR3: CASSAIRTSGGAYEQYF; DNA: TGTGCCAGCAGCGCTATACGGACTAGCGGGGGGGCCTACGAGCAGTACTTC
D: -; V: TRBV19; J: TRBJ1-2; size: -; CDR3: CASTSGVALEYGYTF; DNA: TGTGCCAGTACGTCCGGTGTGGCCTTGGAATATGGCTACACCTTC
D: -; V: TRBV6-1; J: TRBJ2-5; size: many; CDR3: CASNEDGLLETQYF; DNA: TGTGCCAGCAACGAGGACGGACTTCTGGAGACCCAGTACTTC
D: -; V: TRBV19; J: TRBJ2-1; size: -; CDR3: CASSRLDTDNEQFF; DNA: TGTGCCAGTAGTAGGTTAGACACCGACAATGAGCAGTTCTTC
D: -; V: TRBV11-2; J: TRBJ2-7; size: -; CDR3: CASSLVALGYSYEQYF; DNA: TGTGCCAGCAGCTTAGTAGCGCTAGGCTACTCCTACGAGCAGTACTTC
D: -; V: TRBV2; J: TRBJ2-2; size: few; CDR3: CASSSRAKRGTGELFF; DNA: TGTGCCAGCAGTTCCCGGGCAAAACGGGGCACCGGGGAGCTGTTTTTT